These 29 T cell receptor beta chains came from one sample sequenced in a study of molecular identifiers for immune sequencing clone quantification. TCRdb recomputed calls from the PCR reads with MiXCR, one row per CDR3 protein. The sample lists hundreds of thousands of distinct CDR3 sequences; roughly 23% were seen once. Specimen: naive CD8+ T cells from blood, with Jurkat cell RNA spiked in. Noted subset: FACS-sorted CD8+CD4-CCR7+CD45RA+ naive T cells. The receptors come from a human donor in good health. Some libraries in this study had Jurkat cell RNA spiked in.

This clonotype was counted a few times. The V gene is TRBV7-9, the J gene TRBJ2-1, with 7 nucleotides matching TRBD2. Germline V gene lookup returns CDR1 SEHNR and CDR2 FQNEAQ (reference sequence). J was trimmed by 5 bases and V by 0 bases; bases with no gene match: 7. The CDR3 length is 16 residues. This CDR3 is CASSLAAGESNNEQFF. The CDR3 region has the DNA TGTGCCAGCAGCTTAGCGGCGGGAGAATCGAACAATGAGCAGTTCTTC.

Comments on this clonotype: A much more abundant neighbour one base away suggests this may be a read error. This chain uses TRBV4-1 with TRBJ2-7; D unclear. CDR1 MGHRA and CDR2 YSYEKL come from the germline V gene. This CDR3 comprises 15 residues. CDR3 sequence reads: CASGQGSGGPYEQYF. The CDR3 nucleotides read TGCGCCAGCGGCCAAGGTTCGGGCGGCCCCTACGAGCAGTACTTC.

At least ten counts were recorded for this clonotype. V is TRBV28 and J is TRBJ1-5, with D uncertain. From germline, CDR1 is MDHEN and CDR2 SYDVKM. This CDR3 comprises 13 residues. The V and J ends lost 1 base and 3 bases respectively, with 4 bases between them. In DNA, the CDR3 is TGTGCCAGCAGTTTATTCGACAATCAGCCCCAGCATTTT. It specifies CASSLFDNQPQHF.

This clonotype was observed at least ten times. The rearrangement joins TRBV20-1 to TRBJ1-1, with 7 positions matching TRBD1. Germline assignment: CDR1 DFQATT and CDR2 SNEGSKA (reference sequence). Trimming took 1 base from V and 4 from J; bases not matched to a gene: 15. The length of the CDR3 is 17 residues. The CDR3 nucleotides are TGCAGTGCTAGAGCCGACAGGGAGGTTTCGGTAGGCACTGAAGCTTTCTTT. This encodes CSARADREVSVGTEAFF.

V is TRBV27 and J is TRBJ1-1; D gene unclear. The CDR3 is 16 residues long. The V end lost 2 bases, the J end lost 1 base, and 14 bases lay between the germline ends. Germline V CDR1 and CDR2: MNHEY, SMNVEV (reference sequence). The CDR3 loop is CASSLLGPEGNTEAFF. The CDR3 coding sequence is TGTGCCAGCAGTTTACTCGGACCGGAGGGGAACACTGAAGCTTTCTTT.

This clonotype occurred a few times. CDR3 in amino acids: CASSYGSGTGAYEQYF. In DNA form, the CDR3 reads TGTGCCAGCAGTTACGGTTCCGGGACAGGGGCCTACGAGCAGTACTTC. The chain recombines TRBV6-6 with TRBJ2-7; the match to TRBD1 covers 10 bases. CDR1 is MNHNY and CDR2 is SVGAGI in the germline V gene (reference sequence). V was clipped by 2 bases and J by 2 bases; unmatched bases: 6. The CDR3 extends over 16 amino acids.

With respect to this clonotype: Possible read error: a much larger clone is one base away. The rearrangement uses TRBV25-1 and TRBJ2-1; no definite D call. Germline CDR1 and CDR2: MGHDK and SYGVNS. CDR3 length: 15 amino acids. The DNA for the CDR3 is TGTGCCAGCAGTGACGTGGGCTTGTCCTACAAAGAGCAGTTCTTC. Protein sequence: CASSDVGLSYKEQFF.

The rearrangement joins TRBV19 to TRBJ1-1; D might be TRBD1 (6 bases). Trimming pared 4 bases from V and 7 bases from J, leaving 16 bases between. The CDR3 length is 14 residues. Germline V gene lookup returns CDR1 LNHDA and CDR2 SQIVND (reference sequence). This CDR3 is CASSRGPWGLEAFF. The CDR3 coding sequence is TGTGCCAGTAGTAGGGGACCTTGGGGGCTTGAAGCTTTCTTT.

The chain carries TRBV27 and TRBJ2-7; tentative D call: TRBD2 (5 bases). Germline values: CDR1 MNHEY, CDR2 SMNVEV (reference sequence). The CDR3 consists of 14 residues. V lost 5 bases and J 2 bases, leaving 13 bases between the germline ends. CDR3 bases: TGTGCCAGCAGTCGGCGGGCCTCGGCCTACGAGCAGTACTTC. The encoded protein is CASSRRASAYEQYF.

For this clonotype: One base away lies a much larger clone, so this may be a sequencing read error. The chain uses TRBV9 and TRBJ2-5, with no clear D. Per germline, CDR1 SGDLS and CDR2 YYNGEE. This CDR3 spans 14 amino acids. Written as DNA, the CDR3 is TGTGCCAGCAGCGTAGACAATGAAGAAGAGTCCCAGTACTTC. This translates into CASSVDNEEESQYF.

This clonotype was observed a few times. The J gene is TRBJ1-1, the V gene TRBV12-5; D gene unclear. Deletions cut 0 bases from V and 7 bases from J, with 12 bases between. The CDR3 is 14 amino acids. CDR1 is LGHNT, CDR2 FRNRAP, per germline. DNA for the CDR3: TGTGCTAGTGGTTTGGTCGGTGGGGTCGTTGAAGCTTTCTTT. It specifies CASGLVGGVVEAFF.

This clonotype has a count of ten or more. The genes are TRBV6-1 and TRBJ2-2; unclear D gene. The V end was cut by 1 base, the J end by 6 bases, with 15 bases between. The V gene's germline CDR1 is MNHNS and CDR2 SASEGT. The CDR3 spans 16 residues. In nucleotides, the CDR3 is TGTGCCAGCAGTGAAGGCGGTCAGCTGATGGCCGGGGAGCTGTTTTTT. As protein: CASSEGGQLMAGELFF.

To note about this clonotype: This may stem from a read error, because a much larger clone lies one nucleotide away. CDR3 residues: CASSPPGGRAGYEQYF. In DNA form, the CDR3 reads TGTGCCAGCTCACCACCGGGCGGGAGGGCCGGGTACGAGCAGTACTTC. J is TRBJ2-7 and V is TRBV18; 9 nucleotides line up with TRBD2. In germline, CDR1 is KGHSH, CDR2 LQKENI. With V trimmed by 0 bases and J by 4 bases, 7 bases remained unmatched. CDR3 length: 16 residues.

This sequence joins TRBV27 and TRBJ2-7; D gene ambiguous. Trimming took 0 bases from V and 3 from J, leaving 9 bases between them. The CDR3 totals 14 residues. Germline V CDR1 and CDR2: MNHEY, SMNVEV (reference sequence). The CDR3: CASSLSGLVYEQYF. The CDR3 nucleotides read TGTGCCAGCAGTTTATCAGGGCTAGTCTACGAGCAGTACTTC.

This clonotype has ten or more counts. The CDR3: CASGDRLQETQYF. The CDR3 coding sequence is TGTGCCAGCGGAGACAGGTTGCAGGAGACCCAGTACTTC. The chain joins TRBV6-6 to TRBJ2-5; perhaps TRBD1 as D (6 bases). In germline, CDR1 is MNHNY, CDR2 SVGAGI (reference sequence). Trimming left V 8 bases short and J 5 bases short, with 15 bases between. CDR3 size: 13 residues.

This clonotype was recorded many times. The chain has TRBV28 and TRBJ2-5; TRBD2 matches 9 bases. This CDR3 comprises 18 residues. The V gene end was trimmed by 3 bases and the J gene end by 5 bases; junction bases not matched to a gene: 16. The germline gives CDR1 MDHEN, CDR2 SYDVKM. CDR3 DNA: TGTGCCAGCAGTTTCGGGGTGGCTAGCGGGACAGACCCGGAGACCCAGTACTTC. Translating it yields CASSFGVASGTDPETQYF.

This clonotype showed up many times. This chain connects TRBV7-9 to TRBJ2-7; 7 bases align to TRBD1. V shed 1 base, J shed 12 bases, and the junction held 3 bases outside the gene matches. The V gene's germline CDR1 is SEHNR and CDR2 FQNEAQ (reference sequence). The CDR3 runs to 11 residues. The CDR3 DNA reads as TGTGCCAGCAGCTTAGTGGGACAGACGTACTTC. Protein: CASSLVGQTYF. Complete variable domain (other parts from reference TRBV7-9 and TRBJ2-7): DTGVSQNPRHKITKRGQNVTFRCDPISEHNRLYWYRQTLGQGPEFLTYFQNEAQLEKSRLLSDRFSAERPKGSFSTLEIQRTEQGDSAMYLCASSLVGQTYFGPGTRLTVT.

V and J are TRBV24-1 and TRBJ2-2; D tentatively reads TRBD1 or TRBD2 (5 bases each). With 3 bases removed from V and 6 bases from J, the gap between germline ends came to 13 bases. This CDR3 contains 15 residues. Germline values: CDR1 KGHDR, CDR2 SFDVKD. The CDR3 protein is CATSDRRDRPGELFF. The DNA for the CDR3 is TGTGCCACCAGTGATCGACGGGACCGCCCCGGGGAGCTGTTTTTT.

This clonotype was counted many times. The genes are TRBV7-9 and TRBJ1-4, with a tentative D call TRBD1 (5 bases). CDR1 and CDR2 from the germline V gene are SEHNR and FQNEAQ (reference sequence). The CDR3 spans 14 residues. V was clipped by 0 bases and J by 5 bases, with 7 bases between them. CDR3 sequence reads: CASSLAAGNEKLFF. CDR3 nucleotide sequence: TGTGCCAGCAGCTTAGCGGCAGGGAATGAAAAACTGTTTTTT. Supplemented by reference TRBV7-9 and TRBJ1-4, the full variable domain reads DTGVSQNPRHKITKRGQNVTFRCDPISEHNRLYWYRQTLGQGPEFLTYFQNEAQLEKSRLLSDRFSAERPKGSFSTLEIQRTEQGDSAMYLCASSLAAGNEKLFFGSGTQLSVL.

The rearrangement links TRBV27 to TRBJ2-3; no clear D gene. Germline V CDR1 and CDR2: MNHEY, SMNVEV (reference sequence). CDR3 size: 17 residues. Deletions cut 6 bases from V and 2 bases from J, with 21 bases between. The CDR3 reads CASSPYPSSVATDTQYF. In DNA, the CDR3 is TGTGCCAGCAGCCCTTACCCCTCTTCGGTGGCCACAGATACGCAGTATTTT.

As regards this clonotype: One junction end does not reproduce the germline sequence, and a read error may be involved. The V and J genes are TRBV4-1 and TRBJ2-1; D possibly corresponds to TRBD1 (6 bases). CDR1 is MGHRA and CDR2 is YSYEKL in the germline V gene. The CDR3 spans 15 residues. The chain's CDR3 is CTSSLRDTTKVEQFF. CDR3 DNA sequence: TGCACCAGCAGCCTCCGGGACACCACGAAGGTGGAGCAGTTCTTC.

Note on this clonotype: A much more abundant neighbour one base away suggests this may be a read error. This chain joins TRBV9 and TRBJ1-1, with D possibly being TRBD1 (6 bases). Germline V CDR1 and CDR2: SGDLS, YYNGEE. This CDR3 is 13 amino acids long. CDR3 sequence: CASSVLGDTEVFF. DNA for the CDR3: TGTGCCAGCAGCGTTCTGGGGGACACTGAAGTTTTCTTT.

This clonotype was detected a few times. The chain carries TRBV10-2 and TRBJ2-3, with TRBD2 matching over 7 bases. V shed 6 bases, J shed 7 bases, and the junction held 13 bases outside the gene matches. The CDR3 is made up of 15 amino acids. CDR1 WSHSY and CDR2 SAAADI come from the germline V gene. This CDR3 is CASSPGPAGTNTQYF. Written as DNA, the CDR3 is TGCGCCAGCAGCCCCGGCCCAGCGGGGACCAATACGCAGTATTTT.

This sequence joins TRBV12-5 and TRBJ2-2; TRBD2 is a possible D gene (6 bases). Germline V gives CDR1 LGHNT, CDR2 FRNRAP. CDR3 size: 16 residues. Deletions cut 0 bases from V and 0 bases from J, with 8 bases between. The DNA of the CDR3 is TGTGCTAGTGGTTTGGTAGCGGGCCCGAACACCGGGGAGCTGTTTTTT. Encoded protein: CASGLVAGPNTGELFF.

This rearrangement joins TRBV5-1 to TRBJ2-1, with 8 bases identical to TRBD1. The V gene's germline CDR1 is SGHRS and CDR2 YFSETQ. The CDR3 runs 15 residues. The junction had 4 bases not matched to a gene; V was cut back by 5 bases and J by 0 bases. The CDR3 DNA reads as TGCGCCAGCAGTAATACAGGGGGCTCCTACAATGAGCAGTTCTTC. The encoded protein is CASSNTGGSYNEQFF.

On this clonotype itself: A much bigger clone sits one base away, suggesting this may be a read error. The chain couples TRBV6-5 to TRBJ1-5; 10 bases align to TRBD1. The germline gives CDR1 MNHEY, CDR2 SVGAGI. CDR3 length: 14 residues. CDR3 residues: CVSSSGQGKQPQHF. The CDR3 DNA reads as TGTGTCAGCAGTTCGGGACAGGGGAAGCAGCCCCAGCATTTT.

V and J are TRBV10-2 and TRBJ2-7; D is possibly TRBD2 (5 bases). V dropped 7 bases and J dropped 2 bases, with 24 bases sitting between them. CDR3 length equals 17 residues. From germline, CDR1 is WSHSY and CDR2 SAAADI. CDR3: CASNEDGLLSPPYEQYF. DNA of the CDR3: TGCGCCAGCAACGAAGATGGACTCCTTTCCCCCCCCTACGAGCAGTACTTC.

This clonotype was seen only a few times. J is TRBJ1-6 and V is TRBV4-3; no reliable D call. The germline V gene has CDR1 LGHNA and CDR2 YSLEER. Deletions cut 0 bases from V and 7 bases from J, with 19 bases between. The CDR3 runs to 18 residues. CDR3 region: CASSQDPERISGNSPLHF. The CDR3 bases are TGCGCCAGCAGCCAAGATCCTGAGAGGATTTCCGGGAATTCACCCCTCCACTTT.

A few counts support this clonotype. CDR3 in amino acids: CASSQGDTYYEQYF. CDR3 sequence (DNA): TGTGCCAGCAGCCAAGGGGACACCTACTACGAGCAGTACTTC. This chain links TRBV3-1 with TRBJ2-7; D is perhaps TRBD1 (6 bases). CDR3 length equals 14 residues. V lost 1 base and J 3 bases, leaving 10 bases between the germline ends. Germline V gives CDR1 LGHDT, CDR2 YNNKEL (reference sequence).